The entry below describes one T cell receptor beta chain. What this receptor recognizes is not known. Base quality data are lacking; no much larger clone is found one base away. The cohort comprised approximately 700 healthy bone marrow donors. All cohort members were sampled while nominally healthy, although unrecorded immune exposures were likely present. The donor was CMV seropositive and belonged to the group of a few hundred seropositive cohort members. A peripheral blood sample was provided by each donor, and peripheral blood mononuclear cells were used for TCR beta sequencing. The Qiagen DNeasy Blood Extraction Kit was used to extract genomic DNA from the blood cell samples. This sample was taken from a study of cytomegalovirus exposure and HLA in healthy donors (dated by TCRdb to 2017 to 2019). About the full investigation: An earlier analysis of roughly 570 of the donors reported approximately 280 Gb of sequence data and around 110 million unique TCR beta sequences obtained from roughly 170 million T cells. Rather than using new phenotypic data, the later analysis identified candidate immune exposures from TCR beta sequences and from how often those sequences occurred across donors. Typing coverage differed by locus: A, B, C, DRB1 and DQB1 were typed in about 629-640 donors, DQA1 in approximately 520, DPA1 in 606, and DPB1 in roughly 470. Roughly 5 DR-DQ haplotypes were handled as single units for association and clustering because linkage in the cohort was strong. Besides the first cohort of more than 650 subjects, a separate validation cohort made up of around 120 different subjects was used. To predict cytomegalovirus infection status, the study brought together high-throughput TCR immunosequencing, statistical association of individual TCRs with disease status, and machine learning. The study aimed to test whether signatures of past pathogen exposure could be identified by cataloging public T cell receptors. Both class I and class II loci were covered by HLA typing, at four-digit resolution. Among some 400 genotyped donors of the cohort, an average of approximately 230,000 unique TCR beta nucleotide sequences were sequenced per donor, roughly 18% of them non-productive. In a later genetic analysis, genome-wide SNP genotypes for about three fifths of the 666 donors were used, and that subset was treated as a discovery cohort. Donor age, sex, ethnicity and CMV serostatus were compiled alongside the repertoire data. Among the approximately 430 genotyped donors, around 81% belonged to the genetic ancestry cluster associated with self-reported Caucasian donors. An early release covering just under 650 HLA-typed donors comprised around 300 gigabases of sequencing data and tens of millions of unique TCR sequences. Using immunosequencing, the study profiled T cell repertoires from fewer than 850 subjects and related those repertoires to cytomegalovirus serostatus. In a later analysis, previously published TCR beta repertoires from 666 donors were re-analyzed and high-resolution HLA genotyping was added so that TCR occurrence patterns could be studied. All discovery cohort repertoires had been generated using a single sequencing platform. An earlier analysis of more than 450 of the donors used high-throughput TCR beta sequencing to judge whether each TCR beta V gene segment behaved as functional or pseudogenic. Overall study results and their limits: The sequencing pipeline was judged likely to have produced a cluster of highly shared sequence variants as a technical artifact. In a later analysis, around 17,000 TCR beta sequences were associated with specific HLA alleles at a false discovery rate of 0.05. A further reported finding was that TCR beta sequences accurately predicted the HLA-A and HLA-B alleles for most subjects in the first cohort. This cohort had only TCR beta chains sequenced, and the lack of alpha or paired-chain data limited which features could be detected. Because some donors lacked HLA typing at each locus, the association tests relied only on the typed subset. Compared with equally common non-associated chains, HLA-associated TCR beta chains in a later analysis were more clonally expanded and had lower generation probabilities. The study gave a list of around 170 TCR beta chains associated with cytomegalovirus. Presence/absence analyses assumed roughly uniform sequencing depth across donors, an assumption that may not hold. V-gene and J-gene trimming of TCR beta chains was associated with a missense DCLRE1C variant in a later genetic analysis, and the association was replicated in an independent cohort. While some public TCRs were present in many individuals, most TCR sequences turned up only very rarely across donors. It was suggested by the authors that the approach could potentially be generalized to other disease states and immunological phenotypes. Compared with the roughly 700-donor mean, donors in an Asian-associated ancestry cluster had fewer N-insertions in productive TCRs, according to a later genetic analysis. According to a later analysis, parvovirus B19, influenza, CMV and Epstein-Barr virus appeared linked to several top co-occurrence clusters. In vitro tests confirmed that a few of the cytomegalovirus-associated TCR beta chains recognize cytomegalovirus antigens. An earlier analysis of approximately 540 of the donors showed that most TCR beta V segments appeared in productive rearrangements either about 87% or about 30% of the time, which broadly matched IMGT annotations. The classifier was reported to diagnose cytomegalovirus status with high specificity and sensitivity in both the original and validation cohorts. When HLA alleles, especially DR and DQ, strongly co-occurred, attributing TCR associations to individual alleles was difficult. According to a later analysis, most CMV-associated TCR beta chains appeared to be HLA-restricted, and the HLA associations seemed to be driven largely by CMV exposure. According to a later analysis, TCR association rates differed among HLA loci, with DRB1 alleles showing the most associated TCRs and HLA-C alleles showing the fewest. For the cohort, immune exposure information was limited to CMV serostatus. Over 15 rarely observed V segments, including chromosome 9 orphons, were excluded from the earlier analysis of approximately 600 of the donors because counts were too low. Some IMGT-functional V segments, including TRBV6-2 and TRBV6-3, could not be distinguished by the 87-base-pair reads and were therefore excluded. Linkage disequilibrium might explain the correlated functional status among segregating V segments, but an unknown experimental factor could not be ruled out.

Sequences LNHDA (CDR1) and SQIVND (CDR2) are obtained from the germline V gene (reference sequence). Measured from the cysteine to the phenylalanine, the CDR3 is 17 residues long. The only DNA kept is the CDR3, 51 bases in frame from the first base. Trimming takes 0 bases off V and 3 bases off J; junction bases not matched to a gene: 9. The library came from the immunoSEQ multiplex PCR assay. For the multiplex PCR, a mixture combining 60 forward primers for TCR Vbeta segments and 13 reverse primers for TCR Jbeta segments was used. A multiplex PCR assay on genomic DNA amplified the CDR3 region of rearranged TCR beta genes. On the Illumina HiSeq System, the amplified TCR beta libraries were sequenced as 87-base-pair reads. Per the original workflow: In a later analysis, 77 million or so unique TCR beta chains were counted across the roughly 670 repertoires, and roughly 11 million of these chains were shared by at least two donors. Raw reads were error-corrected and collapsed into unique sequences by a nearest-neighbor algorithm in which closely related sequences were merged to remove PCR and sequencing errors. Alignment of CDR3 sequences to IMGT reference sequences was used to assign V, D and J gene segments. For a sequence to be retained, a match of at least six nucleotides was required to both a V gene segment and a J gene segment. A rearrangement counted as productive if the CDR3 had no stop codons and remained in frame with V and J, and every other rearrangement counted as non-productive. Following IMGT convention, CDR3 was defined as the stretch from the second conserved V-encoded cysteine up to the conserved J-encoded phenylalanine. In an earlier analysis of 587 of the donors, sequences lacking an unambiguous match to a single V gene segment were excluded. In an earlier analysis of several hundred of the donors, V segments were called functional above 56.7% productive rearrangements and were called segregating when the between-donor standard deviation exceeded 5%. To diagnose cytomegalovirus status from the catalog of TCR beta chain sequences, a statistical classification framework was built. In a later analysis, TCR nucleotide sequences were compared against IMGT/GENE-DB human TR gene sequences so that V and J genes could be assigned. Using the TCRdist pipeline, a later analysis assigned CDR3 sequences along with most-parsimonious VDJ recombination scenarios. A later analysis defined each TCR beta chain by its CDR3 amino acid sequence plus V-gene family, and excluded reads lacking a unique V-gene family. As a way to deal with suspected cross-contamination and a sequencing artifact, a later analysis dropped 450 to 600 nucleotide sequences that were highly shared and had low generation probability. For each public chain, a later analysis derived a clonal expansion index from normalized ranks of inferred template counts within each repertoire. Generation probabilities in a later analysis came from a VDJ recombination model fitted to out-of-frame rearrangements, and those results were checked against IGoR. In a later analysis, TCR-TCR, TCR-HLA and TCR-CMV co-occurrence was scored with hypergeometric tests, and a repertoire-size bias correction was applied to TCR pairs. In a later analysis, false discovery rates were estimated by permuting HLA or CMV assignments 20 times. In a later analysis, co-occurring TCRs were grouped using DBSCAN, and TCRdist sequence similarity was added for clustering within HLA-allele-positive subsets. Repertoires with fewer than 30,000 or more than 120,000 public chains were left out of co-occurrence clustering, as were five repertoires with anomalous nucleotide sharing. TCRdb carries this immuneACCESS record with in-frame sequences only. Its versions omit some clonotypes, under half of them owing to an unresolved V gene in the studies checked, with the rest unexplained. V and J calls and clone size are given by that table; D and trimming were obtained from the DNA. This sample is represented by about 90,000 clones; roughly three quarters of them were singletons. The ten largest clones represent 19% of the sample.

The receptor was derived from a woman aged 55-70 years in good health and CMV-seropositive. The V and J genes are TRBV19 and TRBJ1-1, and TRBD1 aligns with 8 junction nucleotides. The material sequenced was PBMCs. The CDR3 reads CASSIDSHRGRDTEAFF. The nucleotide sequence is TGTGCCAGTAGTATAGACTCTCACAGGGGGAGGGACACTGAAGCTTTCTTT. The variable domain in full, with residues beyond the CDR3 obtained from the reference TRBV19 and TRBJ1-1 genes, is DGGITQSPKYLFRKEGQNVTLSCEQNLNHDAMYWYRQDPGQGLRLIYYSQIVNDFQKGDIAEGYSVSREKKESFPLTVTSAQKNPTAFYLCASSIDSHRGRDTEAFFGQGTRLTVV.